Listed below are T cell receptor beta chains from one sample, sequenced in a study of blood T cell repertoires in COVID-19. The data were produced by immunoSEQ multiplex PCR, yet TCRdb's version contains in-frame clones alone and is incomplete. The sample consists of about 190,000 clones, roughly 80% of them appearing once. Specimen: peripheral blood. These receptor sequences come from a woman between 50 and 59 years old with acute or convalescent COVID-19. The CDR3 runs from the conserved cysteine through the conserved F or W. D genes are given only for firm matches. A clone size is listed for some rows: how often the clone was seen (once, few, many), or a class if it is expanded.

NA	NA	TRBV27	TRBJ2-7	TGTGCCAGCAGTTTAAAGTCCGGGACTGACTACGAGCAGTACTTC	CASSLKSGTDYEQYF
once	TRBD1	TRBV2	TRBJ1-5	TGTGCCAGCACCGGGACAGGGGTTTCACCCCAGCATTTT	CASTGTGVSPQHF
NA	TRBD1	TRBV27	TRBJ1-5	TGTGCCAGCAGTTTATACAGGGGTCGTCAGCCCCAGCATTTT	CASSLYRGRQPQHF
NA	TRBD1	TRBV6-5	TRBJ2-7	TGTGCCAGCAGTTCGGGGACAGGAGTCTCCTACGAGCAGTACTTC	CASSSGTGVSYEQYF
NA	NA	TRBV29-1	TRBJ1-2	TGCAGCGTTGAAGAACTGGGTTCGGAGGGATATGGCTACACCTTC	CSVEELGSEGYGYTF
once	NA	TRBV29-1	TRBJ1-2	TGCAGCGTTGGACAGGTTATGGACTACACCTTC	CSVGQVMDYTF
once	NA	TRBV5-1	TRBJ2-1	TGCGCCAGCAGCGGGACTTCCTTGGTCAATGAGCAGTTCTTC	CASSGTSLVNEQFF
NA	TRBD1	TRBV4-1	TRBJ2-4	TGCGCCAGCAGTCGTAGGAAGGACAGGGAGAACATTCAGTACTTC	CASSRRKDRENIQYF
NA	TRBD2	TRBV9	TRBJ2-3	TGTGCCAGCAGCGCCCTCGCTAGCGGGAGAATCCCAGATACGCAGTATTTT	CASSALASGRIPDTQYF
NA	TRBD1	TRBV19	TRBJ1-5	TGTGCCAGTAGAACGGACAGGGCGAGGAATCAGCCCCAGCATTTT	CASRTDRARNQPQHF
NA	NA	TRBV19	TRBJ2-2	TGTGCCAGTAAAACCAGCACTAGCTCGAACACCGGGGAGCTGTTTTTT	CASKTSTSSNTGELFF
NA	TRBD2	TRBV5-1	TRBJ2-7	TGCGCCAGCAATCCGCGGGGGAGAGGAGAGCAGTACTTC	CASNPRGRGEQYF
NA	NA	TRBV5-1	TRBJ2-7	TGCGCCCCCAGGAGCAGGGGCTCCTACGAGCAGTACTTC	CAPRSRGSYEQYF
few	TRBD2	TRBV29-1	TRBJ2-3	TGCAGCGGCGATCTAGCGGGGGCAGGAGATACGCAGTATTTT	CSGDLAGAGDTQYF
NA	TRBD1	TRBV10-3	TRBJ2-7	TGTGCCATCAGGATTGACAGGGCCCCCTACGAGCAGTACTTC	CAIRIDRAPYEQYF
NA	TRBD2	TRBV5-1	TRBJ2-1	TGCGCCAGCAGCGAAACTAGCGGAGGACATGAGCAGTTCTTC	CASSETSGGHEQFF
NA	NA	TRBV7-8	TRBJ2-2	TGTGCCAGCAGCCCCGACCTAACAGGGATCGTCACCGGGGAGCTGTTTTTT	CASSPDLTGIVTGELFF
NA	TRBD1	TRBV28	TRBJ1-2	TGTGCCAGCAGCAAAATACAGGGGGTCCATGGCTACACCTTC	CASSKIQGVHGYTF
NA	TRBD1	TRBV11-2	TRBJ1-1	TGTGCCAGCAGCTTGACAGGGGGATTGGGCACTGAAGCTTTCTTT	CASSLTGGLGTEAFF
NA	TRBD2	TRBV30	TRBJ2-7	TGTGCCTGGAGTGTACTATCTAGCGGGAGAACCGAGCAGTACTTC	CAWSVLSSGRTEQYF
few	NA	TRBV24-1	TRBJ2-3	TGTGCCACCAGTGATCCCCTTAGGAGGACAGATACGCAGTATTTT	CATSDPLRRTDTQYF
NA	NA	TRBV28	TRBJ2-5	TGTGCCAGCAGTTCCCGACCGGGGACCCAGTACTTC	CASSSRPGTQYF
NA	TRBD1	TRBV12-5	TRBJ2-7	TGTGCTAGTGGTTTGACAGGGGGACAATACGAGCAGTACTTC	CASGLTGGQYEQYF
few	NA	TRBV2	TRBJ1-5	TGTGCCAGCAGACTGCAGAAGGGGAATCAGCCCCAGCATTTT	CASRLQKGNQPQHF
NA	TRBD1	TRBV30	TRBJ1-2	TGTGCCTGGGTGCGAGGGGACAGGAACTATGGCTACACCTTC	CAWVRGDRNYGYTF
NA	NA	TRBV10-3	TRBJ2-7	TGTGCCATCAGTGAGTCGGTCGGAGGCGAGCAGTACTTC	CAISESVGGEQYF
NA	TRBD1	TRBV6-5	TRBJ1-5	TGTGCCACCGAGAAGGGACAGGAGCTCAATCAGCCCCAGCATTTT	CATEKGQELNQPQHF
NA	TRBD1	TRBV19	TRBJ1-5	TGTGCCAGTAGTTTACAGGGGAAAGGCAATCAGCCCCAGCATTTT	CASSLQGKGNQPQHF
NA	TRBD2	TRBV6-1	TRBJ2-1	TGTGCCAGCAGTGAAGCGCGTATTGCCCGGGGGGGCAAAGATGAGCAGTTCTTC	CASSEARIARGGKDEQFF
once	NA	TRBV29-1	TRBJ2-6	TGCAGCGTGGTTGAGGGTCCTGGGGCCAACGTCCTGACTTTC	CSVVEGPGANVLTF
NA	TRBD1	TRBV7-9	TRBJ1-2	TGTGCCAGCAGCAGAGGACAGGGAGCTAACGGCTACACCTTC	CASSRGQGANGYTF
once	TRBD1	TRBV11-2	TRBJ1-6	TGTGCCAGCAGCTTTGGGACAGGGGAATCACCCCTCCACTTT	CASSFGTGESPLHF
NA	TRBD1	TRBV28	TRBJ2-7	TGTGCCAGCGAGGCGCAGGGGGTCAACGAGCAGTACTTC	CASEAQGVNEQYF
NA	NA	TRBV29-1	TRBJ1-2	TGCAGCGTTGTATGGGGGACAGGCTACACCTTC	CSVVWGTGYTF
NA	NA	TRBV5-5	TRBJ1-1	TGTGCCAGCAGCTCACAGGGTGTTGGCACTGAAGCTTTCTTT	CASSSQGVGTEAFF
once	NA	TRBV6-5	TRBJ1-4	TGTGCCAGCAGTTACTCGGTCGCAGGGACTAATGAAAAACTGTTTTTT	CASSYSVAGTNEKLFF
NA	TRBD2	TRBV29-1	TRBJ2-3	TGCAGCGTTGAAGGAGCGGGATTTCTTGGCACAGATACGCAGTATTTT	CSVEGAGFLGTDTQYF
NA	NA	TRBV25-1	TRBJ2-3	TGTGCCAGCAGTGAATGGGGGGTAGATACGCAGTATTTT	CASSEWGVDTQYF
NA	NA	TRBV28	TRBJ2-2	TGTGCCAGCAGTTGGCTGGGGGGTGTCACCGGGGAGCTGTTTTTT	CASSWLGGVTGELFF
NA	NA	TRBV6-5	TRBJ2-7	TGTGCCAGCAGCTATCAAAGACACGACAACGAGCAGTACTTC	CASSYQRHDNEQYF
NA	NA	TRBV19	TRBJ2-5	TGTGCCAGTCGACGGAGCGGATCTGAGACCCAGTACTTC	CASRRSGSETQYF
NA	TRBD1	TRBV28	TRBJ1-5	TGTGCCAGCAGTCACAGGGGGGCGAATCAGCCCCAGCATTTT	CASSHRGANQPQHF
NA	TRBD1	TRBV28	TRBJ1-4	TGTGCCAGCAGTATCCGACAGGGCGGTAATGAAAAACTGTTTTTT	CASSIRQGGNEKLFF
NA	TRBD2	TRBV4-1	TRBJ2-3	TGCGCCAGCAGCCTAGCGGGACGTACTCCTAGCACAGATACGCAGTATTTT	CASSLAGRTPSTDTQYF
NA	TRBD1	TRBV27	TRBJ1-4	TGTGCCAGCAGTTTTCTAACAGGGGGTAATGAAAAACTGTTTTTT	CASSFLTGGNEKLFF
NA	NA	TRBV3-1/TRBV3-2	TRBJ2-7	TGTGCCAGCAGCCCCCAGGGGAACTCCTACGAGCAGTACTTC	CASSPQGNSYEQYF
NA	TRBD1	TRBV7-2	TRBJ1-1	TGTGCCAGCAGCTTAGATGGAGGGGGCGACACTGAAGCTTTCTTT	CASSLDGGGDTEAFF
NA	TRBD1	TRBV5-4	TRBJ1-6	TGTGCCAGCAGCTTGCCACCGGGACAGAGCTCCTATAATTCACCCCTCCACTTT	CASSLPPGQSSYNSPLHF